The clone carrying this TCR beta chain appeared a few times. Its antigen is not known. The data stem from a study of PD-1 blockade in classical Hodgkin lymphoma. The germline gives CDR1 WNHNN, CDR2 SYGVQD (reference sequence). The CDR3 length is 15 residues. Trimming took off 0 bases at V and 7 bases at J, with 13 bases between the two ends. The protocol was immunoSEQ multiplex PCR, while the TCRdb copy is restricted to in-frame clones and leaves out a portion. Of fewer than 40,000 clones in the sample, around 89% were seen once. Time point given: newly diagnosed, previously untreated cHL patient sample. Purification of CD4+ T cells from thawed PBMCs was performed via magnetic negative selection. Comparison PBMCs came from previously untreated, newly diagnosed classical Hodgkin lymphoma patients. Study-level findings and limits: Repertoire difference causes, possibly disease activity or prior therapy, remain undefined. Lower baseline TCR diversity was reported for newly diagnosed patients than for healthy donors.

The J gene is TRBJ2-1, the V gene TRBV10-1; tentative D call: TRBD2 (6 bases). The sample was CD4+ T cells from blood. The TCR was taken from a human donor with classical Hodgkin lymphoma. For the CDR3, the DNA is TGCGCCAGCAGTGAGTCGAAACTAGGAGGGAATGAGCAGTTCTTC. Protein: CASSESKLGGNEQFF.